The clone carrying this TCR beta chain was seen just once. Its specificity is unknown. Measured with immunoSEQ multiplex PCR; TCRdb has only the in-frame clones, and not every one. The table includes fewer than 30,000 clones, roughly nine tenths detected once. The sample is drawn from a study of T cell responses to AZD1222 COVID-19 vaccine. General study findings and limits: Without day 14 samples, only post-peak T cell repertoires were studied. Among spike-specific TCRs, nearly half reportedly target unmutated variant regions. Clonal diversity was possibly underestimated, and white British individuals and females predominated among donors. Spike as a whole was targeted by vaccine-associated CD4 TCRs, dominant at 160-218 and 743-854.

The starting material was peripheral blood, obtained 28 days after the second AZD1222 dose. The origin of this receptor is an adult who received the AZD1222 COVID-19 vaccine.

In DNA, the CDR3 is TGCGCCACCTCTCGGACAGGGTCCACAGATACGCAGTATTTT. Translating it yields CATSRTGSTDTQYF. The gene calls are TRBV10-1 and TRBJ2-3; 8 positions agree with TRBD1. Germline V gives CDR1 WNHNN, CDR2 SYGVQD (reference sequence). J lost 2 bases, V lost 10 bases, and 8 bases had no gene match. This CDR3 has 14 residues.